Below, one T cell receptor (beta chain) is given with its context. Only in-frame clones appear in the TCRdb table, and some are missing; sequencing was by immunoSEQ multiplex PCR. The sample lists around 280,000 clones, almost 90% occurring once. The entry originates in a study of blood T cell repertoires in COVID-19. Germline CDR1 KGHSH, CDR2 LQKENI. The ends were cut back, 3 bases at V and 3 bases at J, with 15 bases in the middle. The CDR3 has 16 residues. Allocation to cohorts depended on clinical history reported by the participants. The sequence derives from a woman younger than 35 with acute COVID-19. The chain carries TRBV18 and TRBJ1-5; D is unresolved. The source material was PBMCs or T cells enriched from blood (not recorded which). The CDR3 nucleotides are TGTGCCAGCTCACCCCAACTTTCCCACCCCAATCAGCCCCAGCATTTT. Translated: CASSPQLSHPNQPQHF. Full variable domain (rest looked up from reference TRBV18 and TRBJ1-5): NAGVMQNPRHLVRRRGQEARLRCSPMKGHSHVYWYRQLPEEGLKFMVYLQKENIIDESGMPKERFSAEFPKEGPSILRIQQVVRGDSAAYFCASSPQLSHPNQPQHFGDGTRLSIL.